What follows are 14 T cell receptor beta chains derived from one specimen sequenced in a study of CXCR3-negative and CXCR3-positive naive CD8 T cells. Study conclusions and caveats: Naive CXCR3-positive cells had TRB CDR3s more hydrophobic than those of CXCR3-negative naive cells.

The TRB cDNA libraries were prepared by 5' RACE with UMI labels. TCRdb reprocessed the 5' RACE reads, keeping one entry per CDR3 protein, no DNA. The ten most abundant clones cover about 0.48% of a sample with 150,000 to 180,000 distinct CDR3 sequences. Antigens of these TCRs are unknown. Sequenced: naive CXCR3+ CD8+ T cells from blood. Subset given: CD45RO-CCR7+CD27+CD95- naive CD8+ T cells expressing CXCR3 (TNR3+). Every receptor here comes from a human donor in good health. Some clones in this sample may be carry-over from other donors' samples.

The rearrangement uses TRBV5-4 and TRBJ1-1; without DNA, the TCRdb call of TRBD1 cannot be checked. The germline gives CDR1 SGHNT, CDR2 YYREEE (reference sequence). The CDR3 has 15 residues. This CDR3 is CASSGTGPMNTEAFF. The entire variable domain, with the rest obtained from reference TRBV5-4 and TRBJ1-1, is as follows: ETGVTQSPTHLIKTRGQQVTLRCSSQSGHNTVSWYQQALGQGPQFIFQYYREEENGRGNFPPRFSGLQFPNYSSELNVNALELDDSALYLCASSGTGPMNTEAFFGQGTRLTVV.

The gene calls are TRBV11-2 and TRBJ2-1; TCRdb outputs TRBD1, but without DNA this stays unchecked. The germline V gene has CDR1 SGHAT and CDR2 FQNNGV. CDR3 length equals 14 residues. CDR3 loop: CASSSINGPGEQFF. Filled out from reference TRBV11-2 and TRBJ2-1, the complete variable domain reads EAGVAQSPRYKIIEKRQSVAFWCNPISGHATLYWYQQILGQGPKLLIQFQNNGVVDDSQLPKDRFSAERLKGVDSTLKIQPAKLEDSAVYLCASSSINGPGEQFFGPGTRLTVL.

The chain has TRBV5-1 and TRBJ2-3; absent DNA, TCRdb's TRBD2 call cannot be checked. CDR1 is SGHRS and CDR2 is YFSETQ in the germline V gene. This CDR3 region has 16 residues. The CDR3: CASSLVSSGGRNTQYF.

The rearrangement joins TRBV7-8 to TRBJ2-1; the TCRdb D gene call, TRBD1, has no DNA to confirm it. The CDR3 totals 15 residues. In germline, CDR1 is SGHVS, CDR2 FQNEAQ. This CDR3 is CASSLSWGRDNEQFF.

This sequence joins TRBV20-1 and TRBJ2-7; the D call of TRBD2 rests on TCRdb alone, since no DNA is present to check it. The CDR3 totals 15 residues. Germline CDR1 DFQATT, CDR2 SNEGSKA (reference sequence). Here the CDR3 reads CSTIDQGGPSYEQYF.

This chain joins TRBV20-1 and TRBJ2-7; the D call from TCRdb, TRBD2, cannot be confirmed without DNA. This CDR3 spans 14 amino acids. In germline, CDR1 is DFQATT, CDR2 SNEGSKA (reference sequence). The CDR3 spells CSARGLAGGYEQYF.

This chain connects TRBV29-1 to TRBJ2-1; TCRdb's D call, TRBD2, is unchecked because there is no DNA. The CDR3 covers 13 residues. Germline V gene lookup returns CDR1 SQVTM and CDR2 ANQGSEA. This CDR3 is CSVYSGSYNEQFF.

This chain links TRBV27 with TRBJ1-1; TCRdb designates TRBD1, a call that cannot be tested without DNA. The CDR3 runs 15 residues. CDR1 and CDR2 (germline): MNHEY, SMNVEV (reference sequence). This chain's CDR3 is CASRNLQGTNTEAFF.

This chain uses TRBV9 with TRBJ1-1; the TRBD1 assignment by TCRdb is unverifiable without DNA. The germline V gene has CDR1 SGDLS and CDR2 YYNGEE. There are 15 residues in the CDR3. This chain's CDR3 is CASSVGTGGLSLAFF. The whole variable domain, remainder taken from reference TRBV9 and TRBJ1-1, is DSGVTQTPKHLITATGQRVTLRCSPRSGDLSVYWYQQSLDQGLQFLIQYYNGEERAKGNILERFSAQQFPDLHSELNLSSLELGDSALYFCASSVGTGGLSLAFFGQGTRLTVV.

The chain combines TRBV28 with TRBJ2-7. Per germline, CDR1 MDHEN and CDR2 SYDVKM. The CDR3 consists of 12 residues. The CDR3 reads CASSGVTYEQYF.

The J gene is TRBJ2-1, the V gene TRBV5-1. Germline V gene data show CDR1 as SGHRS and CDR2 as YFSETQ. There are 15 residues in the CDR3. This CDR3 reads CASSLASLGNNEQFF. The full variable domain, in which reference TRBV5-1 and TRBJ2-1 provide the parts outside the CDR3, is KAGVTQTPRYLIKTRGQQVTLSCSPISGHRSVSWYQQTPGQGLQFLFEYFSETQRNKGNFPGRFSGRQFSNSRSEMNVSTLELGDSALYLCASSLASLGNNEQFFGPGTRLTVL.

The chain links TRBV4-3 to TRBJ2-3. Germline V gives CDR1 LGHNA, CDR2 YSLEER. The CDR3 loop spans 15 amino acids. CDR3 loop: CASSKTGHGTDTQYF.

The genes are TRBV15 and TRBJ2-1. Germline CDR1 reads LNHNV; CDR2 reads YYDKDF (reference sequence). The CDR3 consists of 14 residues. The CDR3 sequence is CATSSDPDLNEQFF.

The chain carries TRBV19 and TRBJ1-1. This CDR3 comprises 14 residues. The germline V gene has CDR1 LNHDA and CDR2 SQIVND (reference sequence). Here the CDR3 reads CASRAGPGYTEAFF.